This T cell receptor beta chain emerged from a study of cytomegalovirus exposure and HLA in healthy donors (dated by TCRdb to 2017 to 2019). In terms of the full investigation: According to a later analysis, the approximately 130 validation repertoires were produced on the same platform as the 700 or so repertoires of the first cohort. To predict cytomegalovirus infection status, the study combined high-throughput TCR immunosequencing, statistical association of individual TCRs with disease status, and machine learning. The study aimed to test whether cataloging public T cell receptors could reveal signatures of past pathogen exposure. In addition to the first cohort of around 670 subjects, a separate validation cohort of 120 different subjects was used. What the authors observed across the whole study: In a later analysis, TCRs clustered in the first cohort were found to also tend to co-occur in the 100 to 150 validation repertoires, with 94% of cluster scores above 0. It was suggested by the authors that the approach could potentially be generalized to other disease states and immunological phenotypes. All 130 or so repertoires were used to score co-occurrence in the validation cohort in a later analysis, because that analysis had no HLA typing for the cohort. In vitro tests confirmed that a few of the cytomegalovirus-associated TCR beta chains recognize cytomegalovirus antigens. The study gave a list of about 160 TCR beta chains associated with cytomegalovirus. The classifier was reported to diagnose cytomegalovirus status with high specificity and sensitivity in both the original and validation cohorts. Most TCR sequences were observed very rarely across donors, whereas some public TCRs were present in many individuals.

A word on this clone: The specificity of this receptor is unknown. Base-call qualities are not available, and no considerably larger clone is one nucleotide away.

The donors were included in the validation cohort of roughly 130 subjects, a group kept apart from the roughly 610-subject first cohort. At the junction V is shortened by 0 bases and J by 0 bases; bases outside the gene matches: 0. The CDR3 runs 15 residues from the cysteine to the phenylalanine. Only CDR3 DNA remains: 45 bases, in frame from the first base. CDR1 and CDR2 were assigned from the germline V gene as SGHRS and YFSETQ. The library was built by means of the immunoSEQ multiplex PCR assay. Per the authors' processing: A statistical classification framework was built for diagnosing cytomegalovirus status from the catalog of TCR beta chain sequences. TCRdb limited this immuneACCESS table to in-frame rearrangements with V and J called. A share of clones is missing; checked studies link under half to unresolved V genes, and the rest is unexplained. V and J calls plus clone size are reproduced from that table; the DNA served to infer D and trimming. Here the sample has 110,000 to 150,000 clones; approximately 85% occur a single time. The ten largest clones capture 1.4% of the sample.

Material for sequencing was PBMCs. Recombination joined TRBV5-1 with TRBJ2-1; 7 bases in the junction line up with TRBD2. The receptor comes from a woman aged 25 to 45 in good health and CMV-seronegative. The DNA sequence reads TGCGCCAGCAGCTTGGGGGGGGGCTCCTACAATGAGCAGTTCTTC. This codes for CASSLGGGSYNEQFF.